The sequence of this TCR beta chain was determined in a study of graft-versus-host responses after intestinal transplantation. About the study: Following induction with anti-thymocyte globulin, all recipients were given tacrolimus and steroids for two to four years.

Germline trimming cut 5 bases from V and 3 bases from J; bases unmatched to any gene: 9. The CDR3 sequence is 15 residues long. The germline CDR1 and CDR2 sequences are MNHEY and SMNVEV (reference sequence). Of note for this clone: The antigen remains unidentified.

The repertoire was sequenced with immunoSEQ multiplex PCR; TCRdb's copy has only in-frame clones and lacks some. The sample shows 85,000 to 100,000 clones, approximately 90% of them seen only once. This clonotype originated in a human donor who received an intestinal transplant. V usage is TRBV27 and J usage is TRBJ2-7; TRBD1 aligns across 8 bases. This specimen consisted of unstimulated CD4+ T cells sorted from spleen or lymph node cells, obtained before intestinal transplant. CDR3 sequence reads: CASSRTGNKVYEQYF. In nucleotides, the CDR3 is TGTGCCAGCAGTCGGACAGGGAACAAGGTCTACGAGCAGTACTTC.